This T cell receptor beta chain was found in a study of T cells in Graves' hyperthyroidism and ophthalmopathy. Germline lookup yields CDR1 SNHLY and CDR2 FYNNEI. V was clipped by 6 bases and J by 2 bases; unmatched bases: 11. The CDR3 covers 17 residues. The source material, RNA transcripts, was used to amplify TCR beta CDR3 regions. In the first-round RT-PCR of the TCR CDR3, the HTBI primer set was used. TCRdb reprocessed the multiplex PCR reads with MiXCR, giving one entry per CDR3 protein. The sample lists some 400,000 distinct CDR3 sequences; approximately 15% were seen once. This clonotype was observed many times.

V usage is TRBV2 and J usage is TRBJ2-3, with 10 bases that match TRBD1. The TCR sequence derives from a woman aged 60-75 years with Graves' hyperthyroidism. Sequenced sample: blood. The CDR3 bases are TGTGCCAGCAGGGAGGTGAGGGGGACAGGGGTCACAGATACGCAGTATTTT. It yields the protein CASREVRGTGVTDTQYF.